This TCR beta chain comes out of a study of monozygotic twins with inflammatory bowel disease. Germline values: CDR1 SGHRS, CDR2 YFSETQ. The CDR3 spans 12 residues. Findings of the study overall: Diversity of TCRbeta measured by inverse Simpson was lower in IBD patients than in healthy co-twins.

Molecular identifiers with 6-nucleotide sample barcodes were added during cDNA synthesis via template switching. TCRdb reanalyzed the 5' RACE reads, giving one entry per CDR3 protein sequence and no DNA. The sample data list hundreds of thousands of distinct CDR3 sequences. With regard to this clonotype: The antigen is undetermined.

This clonotype was obtained from a human donor with ulcerative colitis or Crohn's disease, or a healthy co-twin of an affected twin (not recorded which). V usage is TRBV5-1 and J usage is TRBJ2-7. Sequencing input: blood. CDR3 region: CASSSSNYEQYF.